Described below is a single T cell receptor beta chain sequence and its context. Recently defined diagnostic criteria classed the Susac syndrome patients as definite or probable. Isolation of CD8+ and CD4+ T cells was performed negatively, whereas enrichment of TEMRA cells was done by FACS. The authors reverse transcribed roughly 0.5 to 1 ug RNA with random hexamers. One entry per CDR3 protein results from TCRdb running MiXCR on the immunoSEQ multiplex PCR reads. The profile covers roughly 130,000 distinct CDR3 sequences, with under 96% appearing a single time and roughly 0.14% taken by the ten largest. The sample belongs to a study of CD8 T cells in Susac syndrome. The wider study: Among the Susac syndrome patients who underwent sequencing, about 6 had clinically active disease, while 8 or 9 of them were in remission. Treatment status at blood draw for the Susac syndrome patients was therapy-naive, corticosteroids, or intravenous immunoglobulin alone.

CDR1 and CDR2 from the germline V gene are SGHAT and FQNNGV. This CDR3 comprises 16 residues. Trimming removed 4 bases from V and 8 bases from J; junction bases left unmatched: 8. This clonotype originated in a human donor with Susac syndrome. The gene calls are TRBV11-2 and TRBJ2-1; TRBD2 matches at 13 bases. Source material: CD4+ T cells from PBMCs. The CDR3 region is CASSSGVGTSGDEQFF. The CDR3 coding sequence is TGTGCCAGCAGCTCAGGGGTGGGGACTAGCGGGGATGAGCAGTTCTTC.